These 30 T cell receptor beta chains were sequenced from one sample in a study of control samples from healthy donors and cancer patients. Libraries were prepared by immunoSEQ multiplex PCR; TCRdb keeps only in-frame clonotypes and omits some of them. The table includes roughly 70,000 clones, over 70% detected once. The sequenced sample was blood. These receptors were taken from a man in his forties or fifties in good health.

The genes are TRBV25-1 and TRBJ1-5, with D tentatively TRBD1 (5 bases). Germline CDR1 is MGHDK and CDR2 is SYGVNS. V was shortened by 0 bases and J by 2 bases, with 11 bases between the two germline ends. The CDR3 has 16 residues. In DNA form, the CDR3 reads TGTGCCAGCAGTGAATACGGGGGAGACGGCAATCAGCCCCAGCATTTT. Protein product: CASSEYGGDGNQPQHF.

J is TRBJ2-7 and V is TRBV25-1, with 9 bases matching TRBD2. Germline V CDR1 and CDR2: MGHDK, SYGVNS. With V trimmed by 7 bases and J by 2 bases, 9 bases remained unmatched. This CDR3 region has 15 residues. CDR3: CASTNGASGTYEQYF. DNA of the CDR3: TGTGCCAGCACAAATGGGGCTAGCGGGACCTACGAGCAGTACTTC.

This chain links TRBV6-1 with TRBJ2-5; D unclear. The germline V gene has CDR1 MNHNS and CDR2 SASEGT. CDR3 size: 10 residues. V was shortened by 2 bases and J by 9 bases, with 4 bases between the two germline ends. In DNA, the CDR3 is TGTGCCAGCAGTGAAAAACCCCAGTACTTC. This encodes CASSEKPQYF.

This rearrangement joins TRBV11-2 to TRBJ2-1; tentatively, D is TRBD2 (5 bases). Germline V lookup: CDR1 SGHAT, CDR2 FQNNGV. The CDR3 consists of 12 residues. Trimming stripped 8 bases from V and 10 bases from J, with 15 bases between. CDR3 DNA sequence: TGTGCCAGCGGGGTGGCGGGTGGGGAGCAGTTCTTC. This codes for CASGVAGGEQFF.

The CDR3 nucleotides are TGTGCCAGCAGCGTCTCAGGGAACGAGCAGTACTTC. Protein: CASSVSGNEQYF. J is TRBJ2-7 and V is TRBV7-3, with D perhaps TRBD1 (5 bases). From germline, CDR1 is SGHTA and CDR2 FQGTGA. This CDR3 contains 12 residues. Trimming left V 5 bases short and J 5 bases short, with 10 bases between.

J is TRBJ1-4 and V is TRBV19, with D unclear. Germline V gene lookup returns CDR1 LNHDA and CDR2 SQIVND (reference sequence). CDR3 length: 13 residues. The germline V and J ends were trimmed by 8 bases and 2 bases, with 9 bases remaining between them. CDR3 nucleotides: TGTGCCAGTGAAAGGTCGACTAATGAAAAACTGTTTTTT. Its protein is CASERSTNEKLFF.

This chain links TRBV6-5 with TRBJ1-6; D is undetermined. The V gene's germline CDR1 is MNHEY and CDR2 SVGAGI. The CDR3 totals 14 residues. The germline V and J ends were trimmed by 6 bases and 4 bases, with 10 bases remaining between them. The CDR3 sequence is CASRGQVYNSPLHF. CDR3 in DNA: TGTGCCAGCAGGGGCCAAGTTTATAATTCACCCCTCCACTTT.

This chain uses TRBV3-1 (or the pseudogene TRBV3-2) with TRBJ1-3; no clear D. CDR3 length: 14 residues. With 7 bases removed from V and 4 bases from J, the gap between germline ends came to 14 bases. Germline CDR1 is LGHDT and CDR2 is YNNKEL (reference sequence). CDR3 DNA: TGTGCCAGCACCCCCATACCGGGGGGAAACACCATATATTTT. Translated: CASTPIPGGNTIYF.

The rearrangement uses TRBV6-5 and TRBJ2-3; D uncertain. CDR1 is MNHEY and CDR2 is SVGAGI in the germline V gene. V lost 5 bases and J lost 2, with 5 bases in between. This CDR3 comprises 12 residues. The CDR3 region is CASSSTTDTQYF. The CDR3 nucleotides are TGTGCCAGCAGTAGTACCACAGATACGCAGTATTTT.

V usage is TRBV7-2 and J usage is TRBJ1-2; D is ambiguous. The V end lost 5 bases, the J end lost 8 bases, and 12 bases lay between the germline ends. Looked up from germline, CDR1 is SGHTA and CDR2 is FQGNSA. This CDR3 has 12 residues. CDR3 in DNA: TGTGCCAGCAGCCACTCAGTAGGGGGCTACACCTTC. Protein: CASSHSVGGYTF.

The genes are TRBV29-1 and TRBJ1-3; a weak D match, TRBD1 (5 bases). Per the germline V gene, CDR1 is SQVTM and CDR2 is ANQGSEA. CDR3 length equals 15 residues. V lost 5 bases to trimming and J lost 6 bases, with 20 bases between them. The CDR3: CSVSGTTTDTNTIYF. As DNA, the CDR3 is TGCAGCGTTTCCGGGACCACCACAGATACAAACACCATATATTTT.

J is TRBJ2-2 and V is TRBV6-4; D unresolved. Deletions cut 0 bases from V and 2 bases from J, with 10 bases between. Per the germline V gene, CDR1 is MRHNA and CDR2 is SNTAGT. This CDR3 region has 16 residues. CDR3 residues: CASSDSPGANTGELFF. Written as DNA, the CDR3 is TGTGCCAGCAGTGACTCTCCTGGCGCCAACACCGGGGAGCTGTTTTTT.

The chain has TRBV24-1 and TRBJ1-4; possibly TRBD1 for D (5 bases). With 5 bases removed from V and 5 bases from J, the gap between germline ends came to 5 bases. Germline CDR1 reads KGHDR; CDR2 reads SFDVKD. The CDR3 is 12 amino acids. The CDR3 reads CATSAGNEKLFF. The CDR3, as DNA: TGTGCCACCAGTGCAGGGAATGAAAAACTGTTTTTT.

In DNA form, the CDR3 reads TGTGCCAGCAGTTTAGCGGGAGAATCTGATACGCAGTATTTT. Protein sequence: CASSLAGESDTQYF. The chain uses TRBV27 and TRBJ2-3; 7 bases fit TRBD2. CDR3 size: 14 residues. The germline V gene has CDR1 MNHEY and CDR2 SMNVEV (reference sequence). V shed 2 bases and J 6 bases; nucleotides not matched to a gene: 5.

This chain connects TRBV9 to TRBJ1-1; D is uncertain. Germline CDR1 reads SGDLS; CDR2 reads YYNGEE. Between the trimmed V and J ends, which lost 0 bases and 2 bases, there was a span of 8 bases. The CDR3 runs 14 residues. As DNA, the CDR3 is TGTGCCAGCAGCGTAGGGGGTTCCAACACTGAAGCTTTCTTT. This sequence encodes CASSVGGSNTEAFF.

DNA of the CDR3: TGTGCCAGCAGCTCAGACAGGGTGCGGAACACTGAAGCTTTCTTT. Translated, it gives CASSSDRVRNTEAFF. This chain links TRBV11-2 with TRBJ1-1; 7 bases line up with TRBD1. Germline V gene sequence: CDR1 SGHAT, CDR2 FQNNGV. The CDR3 is 15 residues long. V trimming: 4 bases; J trimming: 1 base; junction bases outside the gene matches: 6.

This chain connects TRBV30 to TRBJ2-7; 8 nucleotides line up with TRBD1. The CDR3 covers 13 residues. Trimming removed 4 bases from V and 9 bases from J; junction bases left unmatched: 11. The V gene's germline CDR1 is GTSNPN and CDR2 SVGIG (reference sequence). The CDR3 loop is CAWTRGPLGGQYF. The CDR3 DNA sequence: TGTGCCTGGACCAGGGGGCCTCTAGGGGGGCAGTACTTC. Filled out from reference TRBV30 and TRBJ2-7, the complete variable domain reads SQTIHQWPATLVQPVGSPLSLECTVEGTSNPNLYWYRQAAGRGLQLLFYSVGIGQISSEVPQNLSASRPQDRQFILSSKKLLLSDSGFYLCAWTRGPLGGQYFGPGTRLTVT.

This sequence joins TRBV15 and TRBJ2-3; 13 nucleotides match TRBD2. This CDR3 is 14 amino acids long. CDR1 is LNHNV, CDR2 YYDKDF, per germline (reference sequence). Trimming at V came to 8 bases and at J to 4 bases, leaving 3 bases not matched to a gene. The CDR3 protein is CATETSGRADTQYF. The CDR3 bases are TGTGCCACCGAAACTAGCGGGAGGGCAGATACGCAGTATTTT. Complete variable domain (other parts from reference TRBV15 and TRBJ2-3): DAMVIQNPRYQVTQFGKPVTLSCSQTLNHNVMYWYQQKSSQAPKLLFHYYDKDFNNEADTPDNFQSRRPNTSFCFLDIRSPGLGDTAMYLCATETSGRADTQYFGPGTRLTVL.

The rearrangement uses TRBV30 and TRBJ1-2, with no clear D. Germline CDR1 is GTSNPN and CDR2 is SVGIG (reference sequence). Between the trimmed V and J ends, which lost 7 bases and 6 bases, there was a span of 12 bases. The CDR3 is made up of 11 amino acids. The chain's CDR3 is CAFHWTDGYTF. CDR3 DNA sequence: TGTGCCTTCCACTGGACCGATGGCTACACCTTC.

The V and J genes are TRBV7-2 and TRBJ1-5, with D maybe TRBD1 (6 bases). This CDR3 has 14 residues. V was trimmed by 1 base and J by 9 bases, leaving 13 bases between them. Germline V gives CDR1 SGHTA, CDR2 FQGNSA. The CDR3 nucleotides read TGTGCCAGCAGCTTAGTCGGGGGGCAGACGCCCCAGCATTTT. This codes for CASSLVGGQTPQHF.

The chain has TRBV28 and TRBJ2-7, with TRBD1 matching 12 bases. V lost 6 bases, J lost 8 bases, and 14 bases stayed unmatched. Germline CDR1 MDHEN, CDR2 SYDVKM. The CDR3 is 16 residues long. In DNA, the CDR3 is TGTGCCAGCAGCGAGGAGGGGTTCGGGACAGGGGGCCAGCAGTACTTC. Protein product: CASSEEGFGTGGQQYF. Based on the CDR3 plus reference TRBV28 and TRBJ2-7, the full variable domain is DVKVTQSSRYLVKRTGEKVFLECVQDMDHENMFWYRQDPGLGLRLIYFSYDVKMKEKGDIPEGYSVSREKKERFSLILESASTNQTSMYLCASSEEGFGTGGQQYFGPGTRLTVT.

The V call is TRBV5-1, the J call TRBJ2-7, with 10 positions matching TRBD1. J was trimmed by 6 bases and V by 4 bases; bases with no gene match: 7. Germline-derived CDR1 and CDR2 are SGHRS and YFSETQ. This CDR3 has 14 amino acids. CDR3 amino acids: CASSQGQGPLEQYF. DNA for the CDR3: TGCGCCAGCAGCCAGGGACAGGGGCCCCTCGAGCAGTACTTC.

This clone came up many times. The chain is built from TRBV20-1 and TRBJ1-1; D remains unclear. Germline CDR1 is DFQATT and CDR2 is SNEGSKA (reference sequence). The CDR3 is 10 residues long. V was clipped by 3 bases and J by 8 bases, with 7 bases between them. CDR3 DNA: TGCAGTGCTAGCAGCGAAGAAGCTTTCTTT. Residues: CSASSEEAFF.

The rearrangement links TRBV10-3 to TRBJ1-5; perhaps TRBD1 as D (5 bases). V was shortened by 6 bases and J by 7 bases, with 13 bases between the two germline ends. This CDR3 comprises 13 residues. Germline V gives CDR1 ENHRY, CDR2 SYGVKD. The CDR3 spells CAISGTLSQPQHF. The DNA of the CDR3 is TGTGCCATCAGCGGGACCCTTAGCCAGCCCCAGCATTTT.

The chain combines TRBV7-3 with TRBJ2-7; 9 bases map to TRBD1. The CDR3 runs 15 residues. The V and J ends lost 0 bases and 3 bases, in that order; junction bases with no gene match: 3. The V gene's germline CDR1 is SGHTA and CDR2 FQGTGA. DNA for the CDR3: TGTGCCAGCAGCTTAACGGGACAGGGTAACTACGAGCAGTACTTC. Translating gives CASSLTGQGNYEQYF.

Concerning this clone itself: Other DNA variants within this sample encode the same CDR3. For the CDR3, the DNA is TGCGCCAGCAGCCAGAGACTAGCGGGAGAGGCCGATACGCAGTATTTT. Translating gives CASSQRLAGEADTQYF. The genes are TRBV4-3 and TRBJ2-3, with 12 bases aligning to TRBD2. This CDR3 contains 16 residues. CDR1 is LGHNA and CDR2 is YSLEER in the germline V gene. Losses at the gene ends were 3 bases for V and 6 bases for J; bases not matched to a gene: 7.

V is TRBV28 and J is TRBJ1-4; TRBD1 matches 7 bases. V lost 7 bases to trimming and J lost 2 bases; unmatched junction nucleotides: 7. This CDR3 has 15 amino acids. Germline V CDR1 and CDR2: MDHEN, SYDVKM. In nucleotides, the CDR3 is TGTGCCAGCAACACAGGGGTCGGGACTAATGAAAAACTGTTTTTT. As protein: CASNTGVGTNEKLFF.

CDR3 in amino acids: CATSVAEDYNEQFF. The CDR3 DNA reads TGTGCCACCAGTGTAGCGGAGGACTACAATGAGCAGTTCTTC. The chain carries TRBV24-1 and TRBJ2-1, with D possibly being TRBD2 (6 bases). V gave up 5 bases and J gave up 3 bases, with 10 bases separating them. CDR3 size: 14 residues. Germline V gene data show CDR1 as KGHDR and CDR2 as SFDVKD.

This sequence joins TRBV7-9 and TRBJ1-6; the D gene is possibly TRBD1 (5 bases). Looked up from germline, CDR1 is SEHNR and CDR2 is FQNEAQ (reference sequence). This CDR3 is 16 amino acids long. V was shortened by 0 bases and J by 9 bases, with 15 bases between the two germline ends. The CDR3 DNA reads TGTGCCAGCAGCTTAGCGGAGGGTCTGGGACGTTCACCCCTCCACTTT. Translated, it gives CASSLAEGLGRSPLHF. The entire variable domain, with the rest obtained from reference TRBV7-9 and TRBJ1-6, is as follows: DTGVSQNPRHKITKRGQNVTFRCDPISEHNRLYWYRQTLGQGPEFLTYFQNEAQLEKSRLLSDRFSAERPKGSFSTLEIQRTEQGDSAMYLCASSLAEGLGRSPLHFGNGTRLTVT.

V is TRBV5-1 and J is TRBJ2-5; 8 bases fit TRBD1. CDR1 SGHRS and CDR2 YFSETQ come from the germline V gene. This CDR3 has 13 residues. J was trimmed by 6 bases and V by 4 bases; bases with no gene match: 5. The CDR3 DNA is TGCGCCAGCAGCCCACGACAGGGGAAGACCCAGTACTTC. Its protein product is CASSPRQGKTQYF.